The TCR beta chain described here comes from a study of cytotoxic CD8 clonotypes in ibrutinib-treated CLL. Across the study: The patients, under 13 relapsed/refractory and fewer than 16 treatment-naive, included roughly 17 who were IGHV unmutated. Partial responders around 24, complete 2; approximately 12 progressed and about 14 stayed in remission by median around 71 months. Samples showed on average approximately 260,000 productive templates and 94,082 productive rearrangements.

A 1 in 200,000 to 1 in 1 million T cell depth was the sequencing target. Measured with immunoSEQ multiplex PCR; TCRdb has only the in-frame clones, and not every one. This sample has 53,000 or so clones; roughly 54% occur once, and the top ten carry roughly a quarter. This specimen was PBMCs, taken at disease progression, from a patient treated with ibrutinib. The clonotype comes from a human donor with chronic lymphocytic leukemia.

The CDR3 nucleotides read TGCGCCAGCAGCTTGGAGGCAGGCATCTATGGCTACACCTTC. Translating it yields CASSLEAGIYGYTF. The chain has TRBV5-1 and TRBJ1-2, with no clear D. The germline V and J ends were trimmed by 0 bases and 4 bases, with 10 bases remaining between them. CDR3 length: 14 amino acids. Germline assignment: CDR1 SGHRS and CDR2 YFSETQ. The full variable domain, its missing parts supplied by reference TRBV5-1 and TRBJ1-2, is KAGVTQTPRYLIKTRGQQVTLSCSPISGHRSVSWYQQTPGQGLQFLFEYFSETQRNKGNFPGRFSGRQFSNSRSEMNVSTLELGDSALYLCASSLEAGIYGYTFGSGTRLTVV.